This T cell receptor (beta chain) was observed in a study of PD-1 blockade in classical Hodgkin lymphoma. The CDR3 is made up of 13 amino acids. All trial patients relapsed after autologous stem cell transplantation. Data came from immunoSEQ multiplex PCR; TCRdb stores just in-frame clones and leaves some out. The data contain more than 60,000 clones, 90% of them singletons. The clonotype comes from a human donor with classical Hodgkin lymphoma. This chain connects TRBV12-2 to TRBJ2-7; TRBD2 reflects the table's D call only, with no check against the DNA. TRBV12-2 corresponds to a pseudogene. The sequenced sample was peripheral blood mononuclear cells (PBMCs), obtained at baseline. In DNA, the CDR3 is TGTGCAAGTCGCTTAGTAGCTAACTACGAGCAGTACTTC. It is translated as CASRLVANYEQYF.